This TCR beta chain was identified in a study of stem cell transplantation in POMP-related autoinflammatory disease. Study-level results: In patients with PRAID, every analyzed T-cell subset tended to show lower diversity and higher clonality. Patients with PRAID showed a restricted number of unique TRB V-J gene pairings.

The protocol was immunoSEQ multiplex PCR, while the TCRdb copy is restricted to in-frame clones and leaves out a portion. The profile covers some 30,000 clones, with almost 90% appearing a single time and approximately 0.72% taken by the ten largest. The CDR3 covers 14 residues. V lost 4 bases, J lost 6 bases, and 15 bases lay in between. In germline, CDR1 is MNHNS, CDR2 SASEGT. In regard to this clone: What it binds is unknown.

The clonotype originates from a human donor with POMP-related autoinflammation and immune dysregulation (PRAID). The chain is built from TRBV6-1 and TRBJ1-1; D gene unclear. This specimen was CD4+ T cells from PBMCs, taken before stem cell transplantation. The chain's CDR3 is CASSVESGISEAFF. The DNA of the CDR3 is TGTGCCAGCAGTGTCGAAAGCGGTATCTCTGAAGCTTTCTTT.